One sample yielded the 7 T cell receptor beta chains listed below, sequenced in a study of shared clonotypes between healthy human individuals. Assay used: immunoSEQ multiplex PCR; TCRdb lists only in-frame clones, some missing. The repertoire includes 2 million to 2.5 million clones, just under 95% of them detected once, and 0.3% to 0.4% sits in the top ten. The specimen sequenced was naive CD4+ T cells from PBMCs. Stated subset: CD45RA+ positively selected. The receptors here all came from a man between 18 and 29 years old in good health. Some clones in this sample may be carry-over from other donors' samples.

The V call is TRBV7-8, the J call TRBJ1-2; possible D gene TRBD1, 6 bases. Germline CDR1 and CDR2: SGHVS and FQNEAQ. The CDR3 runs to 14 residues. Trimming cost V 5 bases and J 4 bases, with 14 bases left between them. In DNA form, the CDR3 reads TGTGCCAGCAGCACTCGGGTGGGGGCCTATGGCTACACCTTC. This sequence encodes CASSTRVGAYGYTF.

The CDR3 coding sequence is TGTGCCAGCAGACCCGGGGGGACACGCAAAACCTACGAGCAGTACTTC. Translation: CASRPGGTRKTYEQYF. This chain connects TRBV28 to TRBJ2-7, with D perhaps TRBD2 (7 bases). This CDR3 is 16 amino acids long. Germline CDR1 reads MDHEN; CDR2 reads SYDVKM. Trimming removed 6 bases from V and 2 bases from J, with 20 bases in between. The complete variable domain, with remaining parts taken from reference TRBV28 and TRBJ2-7, reads DVKVTQSSRYLVKRTGEKVFLECVQDMDHENMFWYRQDPGLGLRLIYFSYDVKMKEKGDIPEGYSVSREKKERFSLILESASTNQTSMYLCASRPGGTRKTYEQYFGPGTRLTVT.

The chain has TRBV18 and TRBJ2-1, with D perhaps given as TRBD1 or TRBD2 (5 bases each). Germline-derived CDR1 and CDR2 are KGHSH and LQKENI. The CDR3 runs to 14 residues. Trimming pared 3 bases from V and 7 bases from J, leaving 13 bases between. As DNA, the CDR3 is TGTGCCAGCTCACCGGGGACGGTGGGGAATGAGCAGTTCTTC. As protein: CASSPGTVGNEQFF.

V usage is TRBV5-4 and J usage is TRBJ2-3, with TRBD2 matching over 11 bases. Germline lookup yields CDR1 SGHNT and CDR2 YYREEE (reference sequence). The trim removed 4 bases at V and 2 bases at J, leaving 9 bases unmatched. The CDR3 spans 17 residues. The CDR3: CASSPDLAGGLTDTQYF. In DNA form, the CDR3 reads TGTGCCAGCAGCCCTGATCTAGCGGGAGGCCTCACAGATACGCAGTATTTT.

CDR3 nucleotides: TGCGCCAGCAGCCTGGGGACAGCTACTAGCACAGATACGCAGTATTTT. The encoded protein is CASSLGTATSTDTQYF. The chain combines TRBV5-1 with TRBJ2-3, with TRBD1 matching 7 bases. The germline V gene encodes CDR1 SGHRS and CDR2 YFSETQ. CDR3 length: 16 amino acids. Trimming removed 4 bases from V and 0 bases from J; junction bases left unmatched: 8. Together with reference TRBV5-1 and TRBJ2-3, the CDR3 gives the full variable domain: KAGVTQTPRYLIKTRGQQVTLSCSPISGHRSVSWYQQTPGQGLQFLFEYFSETQRNKGNFPGRFSGRQFSNSRSEMNVSTLELGDSALYLCASSLGTATSTDTQYFGPGTRLTVL.

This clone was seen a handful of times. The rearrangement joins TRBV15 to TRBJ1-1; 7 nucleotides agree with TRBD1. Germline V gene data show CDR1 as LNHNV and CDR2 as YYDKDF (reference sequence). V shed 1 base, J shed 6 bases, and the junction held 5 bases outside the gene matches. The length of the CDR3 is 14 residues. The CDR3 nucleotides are TGTGCCACCAGCAGAGTACAGGGACAGCCTGAAGCTTTCTTT. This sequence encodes CATSRVQGQPEAFF. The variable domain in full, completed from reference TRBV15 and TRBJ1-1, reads DAMVIQNPRYQVTQFGKPVTLSCSQTLNHNVMYWYQQKSSQAPKLLFHYYDKDFNNEADTPDNFQSRRPNTSFCFLDIRSPGLGDTAMYLCATSRVQGQPEAFFGQGTRLTVV.

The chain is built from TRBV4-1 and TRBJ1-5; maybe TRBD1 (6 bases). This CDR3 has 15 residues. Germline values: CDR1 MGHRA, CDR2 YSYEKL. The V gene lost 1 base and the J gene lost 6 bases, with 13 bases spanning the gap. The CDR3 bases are TGCGCCAGCAGCCAAGTGACACAGGGCGGTCAGCCCCAGCATTTT. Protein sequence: CASSQVTQGGQPQHF.